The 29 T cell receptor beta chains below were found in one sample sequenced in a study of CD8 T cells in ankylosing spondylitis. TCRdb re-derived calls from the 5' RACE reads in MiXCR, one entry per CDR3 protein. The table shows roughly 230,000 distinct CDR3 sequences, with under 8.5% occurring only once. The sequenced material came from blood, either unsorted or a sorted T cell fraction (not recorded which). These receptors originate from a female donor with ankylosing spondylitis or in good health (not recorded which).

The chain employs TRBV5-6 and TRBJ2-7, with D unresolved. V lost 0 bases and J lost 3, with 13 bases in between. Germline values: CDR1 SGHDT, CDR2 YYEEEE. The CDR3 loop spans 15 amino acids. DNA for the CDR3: TGTGCCAGCAGCTTGGGATGGACCGGCAACTACGAGCAGTACTTC. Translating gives CASSLGWTGNYEQYF.

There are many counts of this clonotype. The CDR3 spells CASSTSGNSYEQYF. CDR3 in DNA: TGTGCCAGCAGCACCAGCGGGAACTCCTACGAGCAGTACTTC. This chain connects TRBV9 to TRBJ2-7; 7 nucleotides agree with TRBD2. The CDR3 covers 14 residues. V shed 4 bases, J shed 0 bases, and the junction held 4 bases outside the gene matches. Germline V gene data show CDR1 as SGDLS and CDR2 as YYNGEE.

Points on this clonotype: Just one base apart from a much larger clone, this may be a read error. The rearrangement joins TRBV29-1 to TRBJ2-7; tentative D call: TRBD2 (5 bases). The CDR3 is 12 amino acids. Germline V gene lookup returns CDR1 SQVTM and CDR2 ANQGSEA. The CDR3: CSVKDRAGEQYF. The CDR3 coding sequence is TGCAGCGTTAAAGATAGGGCGGGCGAGCAGTACTTC.

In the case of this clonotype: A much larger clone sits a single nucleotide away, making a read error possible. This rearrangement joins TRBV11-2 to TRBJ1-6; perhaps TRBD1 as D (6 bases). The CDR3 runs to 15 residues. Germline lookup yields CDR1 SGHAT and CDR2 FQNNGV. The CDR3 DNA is TGTGCCAGCAGCTTTTTATACAGGGTCGATTCACGCCTCCACTTT. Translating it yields CASSFLYRVDSRLHF.

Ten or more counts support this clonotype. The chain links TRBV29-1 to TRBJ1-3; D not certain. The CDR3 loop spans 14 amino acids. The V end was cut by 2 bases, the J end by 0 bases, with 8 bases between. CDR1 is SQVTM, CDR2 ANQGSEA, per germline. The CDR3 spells CSVESPLSGNTIYF. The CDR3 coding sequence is TGCAGCGTTGAATCCCCGCTCTCTGGAAACACCATATATTTT.

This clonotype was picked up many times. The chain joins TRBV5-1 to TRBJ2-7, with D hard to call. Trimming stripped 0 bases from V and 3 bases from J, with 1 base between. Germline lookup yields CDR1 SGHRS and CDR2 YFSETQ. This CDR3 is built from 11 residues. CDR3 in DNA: TGCGCCAGCAGCTTGGACTACGAGCAGTACTTC. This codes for CASSLDYEQYF.

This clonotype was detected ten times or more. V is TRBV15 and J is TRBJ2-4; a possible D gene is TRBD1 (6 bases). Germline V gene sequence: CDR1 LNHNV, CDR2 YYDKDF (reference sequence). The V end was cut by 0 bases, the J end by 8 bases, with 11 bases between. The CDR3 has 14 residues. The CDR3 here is CATSREQGRDIQYF. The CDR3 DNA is TGTGCCACCAGCAGAGAGCAGGGGCGGGACATTCAGTACTTC.

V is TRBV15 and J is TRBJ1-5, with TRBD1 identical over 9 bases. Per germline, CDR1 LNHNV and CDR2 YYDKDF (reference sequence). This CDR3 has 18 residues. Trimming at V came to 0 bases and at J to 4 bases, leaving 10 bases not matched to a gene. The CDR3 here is CATSRDQGVGTGNQPQHF. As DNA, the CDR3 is TGTGCCACCAGCAGAGATCAGGGGGTTGGGACAGGGAATCAGCCCCAGCATTTT. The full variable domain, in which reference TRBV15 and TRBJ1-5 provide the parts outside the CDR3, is DAMVIQNPRYQVTQFGKPVTLSCSQTLNHNVMYWYQQKSSQAPKLLFHYYDKDFNNEADTPDNFQSRRPNTSFCFLDIRSPGLGDTAMYLCATSRDQGVGTGNQPQHFGDGTRLSIL.

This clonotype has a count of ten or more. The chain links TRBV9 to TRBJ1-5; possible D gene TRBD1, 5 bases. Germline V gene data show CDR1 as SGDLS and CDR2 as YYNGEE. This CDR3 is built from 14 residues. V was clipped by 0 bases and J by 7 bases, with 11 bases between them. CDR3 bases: TGTGCCAGCAGCGTAGGAGGCGGGGGGCAGCCCCAGCATTTT. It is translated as CASSVGGGGQPQHF.

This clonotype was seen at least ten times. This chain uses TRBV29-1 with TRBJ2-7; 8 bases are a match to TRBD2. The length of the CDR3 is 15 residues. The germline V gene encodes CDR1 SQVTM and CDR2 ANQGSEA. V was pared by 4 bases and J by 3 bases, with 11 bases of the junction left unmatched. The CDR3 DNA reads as TGCAGCGTTGGGTTGCGGGGGGATTATCGCTACGAGCAGTACTTC. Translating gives CSVGLRGDYRYEQYF.

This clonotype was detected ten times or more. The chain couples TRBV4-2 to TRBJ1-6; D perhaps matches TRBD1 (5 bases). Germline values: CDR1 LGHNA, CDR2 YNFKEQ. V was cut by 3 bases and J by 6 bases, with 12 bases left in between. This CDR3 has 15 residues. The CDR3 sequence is CASSQSRGINSPLHF. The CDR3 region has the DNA TGTGCCAGCAGCCAGAGCCGGGGGATTAATTCACCCCTCCACTTT.

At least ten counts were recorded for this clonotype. CDR3 in DNA: TGCAGCGTTGACCCTAGCGGGAGAGGGTACGAGCAGTACTTC. Its translation: CSVDPSGRGYEQYF. V gene TRBV29-1 combines with J gene TRBJ2-7, with 10 positions matching TRBD2. CDR3 length: 14 residues. CDR1 SQVTM and CDR2 ANQGSEA come from the germline V gene. The trim removed 3 bases at V and 4 bases at J, leaving 6 bases unmatched.

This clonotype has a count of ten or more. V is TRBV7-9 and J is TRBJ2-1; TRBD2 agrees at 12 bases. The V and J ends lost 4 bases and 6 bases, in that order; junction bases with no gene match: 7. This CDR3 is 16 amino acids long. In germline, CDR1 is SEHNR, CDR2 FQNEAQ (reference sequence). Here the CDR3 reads CASSSWTSGIPNEQFF. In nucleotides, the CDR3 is TGTGCCAGCAGCTCGTGGACTAGCGGGATCCCCAATGAGCAGTTCTTC.

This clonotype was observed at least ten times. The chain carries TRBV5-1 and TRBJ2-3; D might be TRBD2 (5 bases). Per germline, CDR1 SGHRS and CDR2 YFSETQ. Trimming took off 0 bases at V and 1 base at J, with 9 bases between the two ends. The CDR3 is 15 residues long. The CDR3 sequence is CASSLDKRRTDTQYF. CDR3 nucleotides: TGCGCCAGCAGCTTGGACAAGCGGCGCACAGATACGCAGTATTTT.

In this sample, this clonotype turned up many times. The CDR3: CASSLVGQAAYEQYF. The CDR3 bases are TGCGCCAGCAGCTTGGTTGGTCAGGCAGCCTACGAGCAGTACTTC. The chain joins TRBV5-1 to TRBJ2-7; D uncertain. CDR1 SGHRS and CDR2 YFSETQ come from the germline V gene. Trimming stripped 0 bases from V and 2 bases from J, with 12 bases between. This CDR3 is 15 amino acids long.

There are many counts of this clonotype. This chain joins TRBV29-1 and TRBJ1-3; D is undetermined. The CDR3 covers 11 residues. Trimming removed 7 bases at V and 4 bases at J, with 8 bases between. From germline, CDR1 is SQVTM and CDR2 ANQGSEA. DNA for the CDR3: TGCAGCGCCAAGAAGGGAAACACCATATATTTT. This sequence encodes CSAKKGNTIYF.

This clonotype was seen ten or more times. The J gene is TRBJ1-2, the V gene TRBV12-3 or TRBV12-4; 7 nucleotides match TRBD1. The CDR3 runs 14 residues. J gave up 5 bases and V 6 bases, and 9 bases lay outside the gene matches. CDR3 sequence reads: CASSNRGSSYGYTF. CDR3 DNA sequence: TGTGCCAGCAGCAACAGGGGTTCGTCTTATGGCTACACCTTC.

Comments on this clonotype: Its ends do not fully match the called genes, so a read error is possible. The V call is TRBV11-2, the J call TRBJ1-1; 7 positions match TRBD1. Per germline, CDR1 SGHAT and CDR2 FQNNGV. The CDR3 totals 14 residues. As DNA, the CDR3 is TGTGCCAGCAGCTTAAATAGCAGACAGGGCCTGACTTTTTTT. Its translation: CASSLNSRQGLTFF.

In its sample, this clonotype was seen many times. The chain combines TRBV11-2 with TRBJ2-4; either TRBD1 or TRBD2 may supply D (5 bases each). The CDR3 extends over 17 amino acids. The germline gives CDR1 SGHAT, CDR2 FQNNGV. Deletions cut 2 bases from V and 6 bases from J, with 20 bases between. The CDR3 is CASSLSGGGRGRNIQYF. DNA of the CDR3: TGTGCCAGCAGCTTATCCGGTGGGGGACGAGGGAGAAACATTCAGTACTTC.

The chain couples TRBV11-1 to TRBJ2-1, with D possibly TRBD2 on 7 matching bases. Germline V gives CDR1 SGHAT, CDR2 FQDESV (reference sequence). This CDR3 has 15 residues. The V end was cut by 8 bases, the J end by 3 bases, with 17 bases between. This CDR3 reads CASAQGLADYNEQFF. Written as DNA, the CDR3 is TGTGCCAGCGCCCAGGGGCTAGCGGACTACAATGAGCAGTTCTTC.

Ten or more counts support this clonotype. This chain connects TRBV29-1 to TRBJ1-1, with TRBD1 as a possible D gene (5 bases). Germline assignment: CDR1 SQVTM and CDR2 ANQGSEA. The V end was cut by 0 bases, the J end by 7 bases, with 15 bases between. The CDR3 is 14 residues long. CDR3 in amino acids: CSVEDSGGFGEAFF. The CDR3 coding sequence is TGCAGCGTTGAAGATTCGGGGGGATTTGGTGAAGCTTTCTTT. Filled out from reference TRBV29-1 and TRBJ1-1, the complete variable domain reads SAVISQKPSRDICQRGTSLTIQCQVDSQVTMMFWYRQQPGQSLTLIATANQGSEATYESGFVIDKFPISRPNLTFSTLTVSNMSPEDSSIYLCSVEDSGGFGEAFFGQGTRLTVV.

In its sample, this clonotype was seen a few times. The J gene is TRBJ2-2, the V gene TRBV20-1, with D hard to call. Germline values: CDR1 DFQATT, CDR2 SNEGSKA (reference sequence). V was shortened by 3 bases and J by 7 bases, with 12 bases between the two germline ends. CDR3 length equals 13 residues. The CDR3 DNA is TGCAGTGCTAGTGATGGGCGATACGGGGAGCTGTTTTTT. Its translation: CSASDGRYGELFF.

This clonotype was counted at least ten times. CDR3 residues: CSSPGAFF. CDR3 sequence (DNA): TGCAGTTCCCCGGGGGCTTTCTTT. The rearrangement joins TRBV20-1 to TRBJ1-1; D not certain. The ends were cut back, 8 bases at V and 11 bases at J, with 9 bases in the middle. Germline CDR1 reads DFQATT; CDR2 reads SNEGSKA (reference sequence). This CDR3 comprises 8 residues.

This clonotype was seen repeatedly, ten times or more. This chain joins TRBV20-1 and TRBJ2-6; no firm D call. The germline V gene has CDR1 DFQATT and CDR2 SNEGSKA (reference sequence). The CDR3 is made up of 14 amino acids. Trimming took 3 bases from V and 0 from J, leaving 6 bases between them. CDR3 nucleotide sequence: TGCAGTGCTAGTCGGGTCTCTGGGGCCAACGTCCTGACTTTC. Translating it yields CSASRVSGANVLTF.

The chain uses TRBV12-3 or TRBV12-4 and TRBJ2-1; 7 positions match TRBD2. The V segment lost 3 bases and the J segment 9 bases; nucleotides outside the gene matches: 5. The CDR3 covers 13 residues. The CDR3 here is CASSFAGVIEQFF. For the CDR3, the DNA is TGTGCCAGCAGTTTTGCGGGAGTCATTGAGCAGTTCTTC.

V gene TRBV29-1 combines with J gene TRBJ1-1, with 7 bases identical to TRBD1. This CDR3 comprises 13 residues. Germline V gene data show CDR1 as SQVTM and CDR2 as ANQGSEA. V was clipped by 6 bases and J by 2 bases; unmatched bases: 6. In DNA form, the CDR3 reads TGCAGCGTATACAGGGGCCTTAACACTGAAGCTTTCTTT. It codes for CSVYRGLNTEAFF.

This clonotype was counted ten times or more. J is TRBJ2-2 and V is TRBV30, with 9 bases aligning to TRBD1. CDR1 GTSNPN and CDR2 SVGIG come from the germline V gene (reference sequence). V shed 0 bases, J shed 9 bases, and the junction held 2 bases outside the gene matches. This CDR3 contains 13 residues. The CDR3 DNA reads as TGTGCCTGGAGTGTACAGGGGGCTAGGGAGCTGTTTTTT. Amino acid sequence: CAWSVQGARELFF. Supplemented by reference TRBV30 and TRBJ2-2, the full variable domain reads SQTIHQWPATLVQPVGSPLSLECTVEGTSNPNLYWYRQAAGRGLQLLFYSVGIGQISSEVPQNLSASRPQDRQFILSSKKLLLSDSGFYLCAWSVQGARELFFGEGSRLTVL.

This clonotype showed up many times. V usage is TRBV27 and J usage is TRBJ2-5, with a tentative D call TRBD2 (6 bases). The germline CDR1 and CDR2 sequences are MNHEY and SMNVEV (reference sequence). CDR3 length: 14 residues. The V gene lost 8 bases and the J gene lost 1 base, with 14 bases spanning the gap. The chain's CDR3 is CASGFGGGQETQYF. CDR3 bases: TGTGCCAGCGGATTTGGGGGAGGCCAAGAGACCCAGTACTTC.

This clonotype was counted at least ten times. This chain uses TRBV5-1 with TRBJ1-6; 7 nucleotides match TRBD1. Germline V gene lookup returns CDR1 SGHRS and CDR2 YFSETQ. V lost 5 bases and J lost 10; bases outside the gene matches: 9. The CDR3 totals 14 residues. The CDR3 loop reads CASSLTGLKSPLHF. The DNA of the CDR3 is TGCGCCAGCAGTTTGACAGGGCTCAAGTCACCCCTCCACTTT.